This T cell receptor (beta chain) was recovered during a study of human T cells and chemical hapten exposure. The sample's time point: patch test 1, 2 weeks after DPC sensitization. Treatment reported: therapeutic diphenylcyclopropenone sensitization with weekly scalp DPC. V shed 2 bases and J 4 bases; nucleotides not matched to a gene: 10. The CDR3 is made up of 17 amino acids. CDR1 is PRHDT and CDR2 is FYEKMQ in the germline V gene (reference sequence). MiXCR, applied by TCRdb to the RACE reads, yields one record per CDR3 protein. The sample holds about 380,000 distinct CDR3 sequences; about 4.8% are singletons and the top ten take around 2.3%.

The gene calls are TRBV13 and TRBJ1-2; 10 nucleotides align to TRBD1. This sample comprised whole blood, obtained in connection with sensitization to the hapten diphenylcyclopropenone (DPC). This clonotype was sampled from a woman aged 45-65 years with alopecia areata. Some clones in this sample may be carry-over from other donors' samples. The CDR3 sequence is CASSLPSTGGNRYGYTF. The CDR3 nucleotides are TGTGCCAGCAGCTTACCCTCGACAGGGGGCAACCGCTATGGCTACACCTTC. The whole variable domain, remainder taken from reference TRBV13 and TRBJ1-2, is AAGVIQSPRHLIKEKRETATLKCYPIPRHDTVYWYQQGPGQDPQFLISFYEKMQSDKGSIPDRFSAQQFSDYHSELNMSSLELGDSALYFCASSLPSTGGNRYGYTFGSGTRLTVV.